The clone carrying this T cell receptor (beta chain) was seen a few times. Template material for amplifying TCR beta CDR3 regions consisted of RNA transcripts. In the first-round RT-PCR of the TCR CDR3, the HTBI primer set was used. TCRdb itself ran the multiplex PCR reads through MiXCR, one entry per CDR3 protein. This table has over 700,000 distinct CDR3 sequences, around 20% appearing once. The CDR3 sequence is 17 residues long. V gave up 1 base and J gave up 0 bases, with 15 bases separating them. Germline V gene data show CDR1 as KGHSH and CDR2 as LQKENI. These data originate in a study of T cells in Graves' hyperthyroidism and ophthalmopathy.

The chain employs TRBV18 and TRBJ1-1; D gene uncertain. This clonotype was sampled from a woman in her forties or fifties with Graves' hyperthyroidism that later progressed to Graves' ophthalmopathy. The sample taken for sequencing was blood. In DNA, the CDR3 is TGTGCCAGCTCACCACTACGCCTAGCTGGGGTGAACACTGAAGCTTTCTTT. Its protein is CASSPLRLAGVNTEAFF.